Given below is one T cell receptor beta chain in context. Its matching antigen is unknown. The data derive from a study of shared clonotypes between healthy human individuals. General observations from the study: Measured sharing among donors was expected to vary with sequencing depth. Naive subsets generally had larger estimated richness than memory subsets.

Splitting of CD4+ cells produced CD45RA+ naive and CD45RA-negative memory subsets. Sequencing was performed with immunoSEQ multiplex PCR; in TCRdb, only in-frame clones are kept and a portion is missing. Among 2,500,000 or so clones listed, approximately 93% were seen once. The clonotype comes from a young man in good health. Some clones in this sample may be carry-over from other donors' samples. The sample was naive CD4+ T cells from PBMCs. The sample's subset: CD45RA+ positively selected.

The CDR3: CATRQRAQGASTGELFF. DNA of the CDR3: TGTGCCACCAGGCAGAGGGCGCAGGGGGCGAGCACCGGGGAGCTGTTTTTT. The chain employs TRBV15 and TRBJ2-2; the match to TRBD1 covers 8 bases. CDR1 is LNHNV, CDR2 YYDKDF, per germline (reference sequence). Trimming took 6 bases from V and 4 from J; bases not matched to a gene: 13. This CDR3 has 17 amino acids. Full variable domain (missing parts from reference TRBV15 and TRBJ2-2): DAMVIQNPRYQVTQFGKPVTLSCSQTLNHNVMYWYQQKSSQAPKLLFHYYDKDFNNEADTPDNFQSRRPNTSFCFLDIRSPGLGDTAMYLCATRQRAQGASTGELFFGEGSRLTVL.